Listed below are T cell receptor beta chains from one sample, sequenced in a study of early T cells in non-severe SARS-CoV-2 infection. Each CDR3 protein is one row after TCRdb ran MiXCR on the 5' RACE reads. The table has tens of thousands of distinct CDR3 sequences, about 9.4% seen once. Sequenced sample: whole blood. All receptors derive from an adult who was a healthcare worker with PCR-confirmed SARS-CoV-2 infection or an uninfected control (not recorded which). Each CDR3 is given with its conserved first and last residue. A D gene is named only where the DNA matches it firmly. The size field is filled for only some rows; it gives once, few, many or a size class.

DNA: TGTGCCATCAGTGCGGGACTACTCTACAGCACAGATACGCAGTATTTT
CDR3: CAISAGLLYSTDTQYF
V: TRBV10-3
J: TRBJ2-3
size: NA
D: TRBD2

DNA: TGTGCTAGCAGCTTAGTAGCGGGAGCTCCAGATACGCAGTATTTT
CDR3: CASSLVAGAPDTQYF
V: TRBV7-7
J: TRBJ2-3
size: many
D: TRBD2

DNA: TGTGCCAGCAGACCTAGCGGGGCTTTCTTGGGGCTGTTTTTT
CDR3: CASRPSGAFLGLFF
V: TRBV12-3/TRBV12-4
J: TRBJ2-2
size: few
D: TRBD2

DNA: TGTGCCAGCAGTCCTATGGGGGACACAGATACGCAGTATTTT
CDR3: CASSPMGDTDTQYF
V: TRBV27
J: TRBJ2-3
size: many
D: NA

DNA: TGTGCCAGCAGCTTAGCGCTTGTCTCCTACAATGAGCAGTTCTTC
CDR3: CASSLALVSYNEQFF
V: TRBV5-5
J: TRBJ2-1
size: many
D: NA

DNA: TGTGCCAGCAGCTCCCTCATTGCAACTAATGAAAAACTGTTTTTT
CDR3: CASSSLIATNEKLFF
V: TRBV7-6
J: TRBJ1-4
size: NA
D: NA

DNA: TGTGCCAGCAGTCGGGACAGGGGGTCGGGGGGCTACGAGCAGTACTTC
CDR3: CASSRDRGSGGYEQYF
V: TRBV12-3/TRBV12-4
J: TRBJ2-7
size: many
D: TRBD1

DNA: TGTGCCAGCAGCTTTACTAGCGGTACATACAATGAGCAGTTCTTC
CDR3: CASSFTSGTYNEQFF
V: TRBV7-6
J: TRBJ2-1
size: few
D: TRBD2

DNA: TGTGCCAGCAGCTTAATCTCGAACACCGGGGAGCTGTTTTTT
CDR3: CASSLISNTGELFF
V: TRBV7-2
J: TRBJ2-2
size: NA
D: NA

DNA: TGTGCCAGCCAGGGGGGGCCCCGGACCCGGTTGAACACTGAAGCTTTCTTT
CDR3: CASQGGPRTRLNTEAFF
V: TRBV12-3/TRBV12-4
J: TRBJ1-1
size: many
D: TRBD1

DNA: TGCGCCAGCAGCTTGGAGGGACCCGCCTCCACAGATACGCAGTATTTT
CDR3: CASSLEGPASTDTQYF
V: TRBV5-1
J: TRBJ2-3
size: few
D: NA